Shown below are 20 T cell receptor beta chains from a single sample sequenced in a study of OX40 agonist ivuxolimab in advanced cancers. Libraries were prepared by immunoSEQ multiplex PCR; TCRdb keeps only in-frame clonotypes and omits some of them. This sample carries about 64,000 clones, approximately 90% of them seen once, and the ten largest clones take approximately 2.5%. Sample: CD4+ or CD8+ T cells sorted from blood, taken in a trial of the OX40 agonist ivuxolimab. These receptors were taken from an adult with an advanced solid tumor such as melanoma, head and neck, liver or kidney cancer.

This chain connects TRBV15 to TRBJ2-2; D is perhaps TRBD1 (6 bases). The V gene's germline CDR1 is LNHNV and CDR2 YYDKDF (reference sequence). V gave up 6 bases and J gave up 4 bases, with 15 bases separating them. CDR3 length: 15 amino acids. The CDR3 DNA sequence: TGTGCCACCAGAGAGGTGGACAGACGCACCGGGGAGCTGTTTTTT. Translating gives CATREVDRRTGELFF. The full variable domain, completed using reference TRBV15 and TRBJ2-2, is DAMVIQNPRYQVTQFGKPVTLSCSQTLNHNVMYWYQQKSSQAPKLLFHYYDKDFNNEADTPDNFQSRRPNTSFCFLDIRSPGLGDTAMYLCATREVDRRTGELFFGEGSRLTVL.

This chain connects TRBV23-1 to TRBJ1-2, with a tentative D call TRBD1 (5 bases). TRBV23-1 is an ORF, and what it does is uncertain. This CDR3 is 12 amino acids long. V was cut by 9 bases and J by 8 bases, with 16 bases left in between. Here the CDR3 DNA reads TGCGCCAGAACGGGGCGGAAAGGAGGCTACACCTTC. As protein: CARTGRKGGYTF.

This clone was recorded a few times. This chain connects TRBV6-6 to TRBJ1-5; D is perhaps TRBD1 (6 bases). Per the germline V gene, CDR1 is MNHNY and CDR2 is SVGAGI (reference sequence). Trimming removed 8 bases at V and 3 bases at J, with 20 bases between. CDR3 size: 16 residues. The CDR3 sequence: CASRRAGGDANQPQHF. CDR3 DNA sequence: TGTGCCAGCCGACGAGCGGGGGGCGACGCCAATCAGCCCCAGCATTTT.

The genes are TRBV7-9 and TRBJ1-5; 7 positions match TRBD1. The CDR3 extends over 15 amino acids. CDR1 and CDR2 from the germline V gene are SEHNR and FQNEAQ (reference sequence). The V gene end was trimmed by 4 bases and the J gene end by 7 bases; junction bases not matched to a gene: 10. Here the CDR3 reads CASSSQGGAGQPQHF. CDR3 DNA sequence: TGTGCCAGCAGCTCCCAGGGGGGGGCAGGACAGCCCCAGCATTTT.

This clone was seen just once. The chain couples TRBV5-1 to TRBJ2-7; 7 bases fit TRBD1. The V segment lost 4 bases and the J segment 5 bases; nucleotides outside the gene matches: 9. This CDR3 region has 14 residues. Germline V CDR1 and CDR2: SGHRS, YFSETQ. CDR3 nucleotide sequence: TGCGCCAGCAGCGTCGGGACAGAAGGGCACGAGCAGTACTTC. It yields the protein CASSVGTEGHEQYF.

The rearrangement joins TRBV7-3 to TRBJ2-1, with a tentative D call TRBD2 (6 bases). With 4 bases removed from V and 3 bases from J, the gap between germline ends came to 10 bases. Germline CDR1 is SGHTA and CDR2 is FQGTGA. The CDR3 has 14 amino acids. For the CDR3, the DNA is TGTGCCAGCAGCTCAGGTAGCGGCTACAATGAGCAGTTCTTC. The encoded protein is CASSSGSGYNEQFF.

V gene TRBV7-8 combines with J gene TRBJ2-7; TRBD2 aligns across 8 bases. The CDR3 runs 16 residues. The J segment lost 3 bases and the V segment lost 2 bases, leaving 9 bases of the junction unmatched. CDR1 SGHVS and CDR2 FQNEAQ come from the germline V gene. The CDR3 DNA reads as TGTGCCAGCAGCTTAAGGTCGGGAGGGCTTAGCTACGAGCAGTACTTC. This codes for CASSLRSGGLSYEQYF.

The rearrangement links TRBV5-4 to TRBJ1-1, with D unclear. Trimming cost V 4 bases and J 6 bases, with 13 bases left between them. Germline V CDR1 and CDR2: SGHNT, YYREEE (reference sequence). The length of the CDR3 is 13 residues. CDR3 in amino acids: CASSGGGRAEAFF. CDR3 DNA: TGTGCCAGCAGCGGCGGCGGTAGGGCTGAAGCTTTCTTT.

The genes are TRBV6-5 and TRBJ2-3; 7 nucleotides line up with TRBD1. The CDR3 contains 15 residues. Unmatched junction bases numbered 8, after V lost 6 bases and J lost 2 bases. Germline assignment: CDR1 MNHEY and CDR2 SVGAGI. The CDR3 loop reads CASRRERGHTDTQYF. CDR3 DNA sequence: TGTGCCAGCAGGAGGGAGAGGGGGCACACAGATACGCAGTATTTT.

DNA for the CDR3: TGCGCCAGCATTCCCCCTCCGACAGGGAACGGCTACACCTTC. This sequence encodes CASIPPPTGNGYTF. The rearrangement uses TRBV23-1 and TRBJ1-2; 7 nucleotides match TRBD1. TRBV23-1 is an ORF, and what it does is uncertain. V was pared by 7 bases and J by 8 bases, with 13 bases of the junction left unmatched. This CDR3 region has 14 residues.

The chain carries TRBV30 and TRBJ2-5; 8 nucleotides align to TRBD1. The V gene end was trimmed by 0 bases and the J gene end by 7 bases; junction bases not matched to a gene: 1. The CDR3 has 12 amino acids. CDR1 is GTSNPN and CDR2 is SVGIG in the germline V gene (reference sequence). The CDR3 nucleotides are TGTGCCTGGAGTGTACAGGGGGTGACCCAGTACTTC. Translating it yields CAWSVQGVTQYF.

CDR3 sequence: CASSITGTGGDEQYF. The CDR3 nucleotides are TGTGCCAGCAGCATCACTGGGACAGGGGGCGACGAGCAGTACTTC. This rearrangement joins TRBV7-6 to TRBJ2-7; 12 bases agree with TRBD1. V shed 5 bases, J shed 5 bases, and the junction held 7 bases outside the gene matches. The CDR3 loop spans 15 amino acids. Germline-derived CDR1 and CDR2 are SGHVS and FNYEAQ.

The V gene is TRBV19, the J gene TRBJ2-6, with D hard to call. Germline CDR1 LNHDA, CDR2 SQIVND (reference sequence). The V end lost 4 bases, the J end lost 0 bases, and 7 bases lay between the germline ends. The CDR3 loop spans 15 amino acids. CDR3 protein: CASSTWNSGANVLTF. CDR3 bases: TGTGCCAGTAGTACTTGGAACTCTGGGGCCAACGTCCTGACTTTC.

V usage is TRBV5-6 and J usage is TRBJ2-5; TRBD1 aligns across 7 bases. Unmatched junction bases numbered 7, after V lost 4 bases and J lost 4 bases. The V gene's germline CDR1 is SGHDT and CDR2 YYEEEE. The CDR3 runs to 14 residues. DNA for the CDR3: TGTGCCAGCAGCCGACAGGGTGAACCAGAGACCCAGTACTTC. It yields the protein CASSRQGEPETQYF. Using reference TRBV5-6 and TRBJ2-5 for the parts outside the CDR3, the full variable domain is DAGVTQSPTHLIKTRGQQVTLRCSPKSGHDTVSWYQQALGQGPQFIFQYYEEEERQRGNFPDRFSGHQFPNYSSELNVNALLLGDSALYLCASSRQGEPETQYFGPGTRLLVL.

CDR3 in amino acids: CASSQTGTSGSYEQYF. CDR3 bases: TGCGCCAGCAGTCAAACCGGGACTAGCGGGTCCTACGAGCAGTACTTC. The chain carries TRBV4-1 and TRBJ2-7; 12 bases match TRBD2. Trimming removed 6 bases from V and 1 base from J; junction bases left unmatched: 7. Germline values: CDR1 MGHRA, CDR2 YSYEKL. The length of the CDR3 is 16 residues.

This chain links TRBV2 with TRBJ2-3, with a possible D match to TRBD2 (5 bases). Trimming took 7 bases from V and 7 from J, leaving 15 bases between them. Per the germline V gene, CDR1 is SNHLY and CDR2 is FYNNEI. This CDR3 is built from 13 residues. The CDR3 spells CASMMNEGYTQYF. The DNA for the CDR3 is TGTGCCAGCATGATGAATGAGGGTTATACGCAGTATTTT. Using reference TRBV2 and TRBJ2-3 for the parts outside the CDR3, the full variable domain is EPEVTQTPSHQVTQMGQEVILRCVPISNHLYFYWYRQILGQKVEFLVSFYNNEISEKSEIFDDQFSVERPDGSNFTLKIRSTKLEDSAMYFCASMMNEGYTQYFGPGTRLTVL.

This clone was recorded a few times. This chain connects TRBV19 to TRBJ2-6; 7 positions match TRBD1. V was pared by 4 bases and J by 4 bases, with 10 bases of the junction left unmatched. CDR3 length: 17 residues. CDR1 is LNHDA and CDR2 is SQIVND in the germline V gene (reference sequence). CDR3 residues: CASSTRQGEPGANVLTF. The CDR3 region has the DNA TGTGCCAGTAGTACCCGACAGGGCGAGCCCGGGGCCAACGTCCTGACTTTC.

This chain joins TRBV5-4 and TRBJ1-3, with a possible D match to TRBD1 (5 bases). Per the germline V gene, CDR1 is SGHNT and CDR2 is YYREEE (reference sequence). There are 12 residues in the CDR3. V lost 5 bases and J lost 4, with 7 bases in between. This chain's CDR3 is CASSRDGNTIYF. CDR3 bases: TGTGCCAGCAGTAGGGACGGAAACACCATATATTTT.

This clone was seen just once. This chain connects TRBV10-3 to TRBJ2-7, with 11 bases matching TRBD2. The CDR3 is 14 amino acids. After removal of 10 bases from V and 1 base from J, the junction contained 6 bases not matched to a gene. Looked up from germline, CDR1 is ENHRY and CDR2 is SYGVKD. CDR3 sequence reads: CATRGTSGSYEQYF. In DNA, the CDR3 is TGTGCCACTCGGGGGACTAGCGGTTCCTACGAGCAGTACTTC.

The chain has TRBV4-3 and TRBJ2-1; 11 positions agree with TRBD2. CDR3 length: 17 amino acids. Germline-derived CDR1 and CDR2 are LGHNA and YSLEER. Germline trimming cut 0 bases from V and 4 bases from J; bases unmatched to any gene: 5. CDR3 protein: CASSQDGGLAGYNEQFF. The CDR3 DNA sequence: TGCGCCAGCAGCCAAGATGGAGGACTAGCGGGTTACAATGAGCAGTTCTTC.